This TCR beta chain comes out of a study of cytomegalovirus exposure and HLA in healthy donors. Study-wide findings and caveats: Sequences of the TCR beta chain were said to predict the HLA-A and HLA-B alleles of most subjects accurately.

60 Vbeta and 13 Jbeta primers were used in PCR. The table came from immunoSEQ multiplex PCR; TCRdb's copy has only in-frame clones and leaves some out. The data hold roughly 190,000 clones, with roughly 79% observed a single time. About this clone: Antigen: not known.

Germline CDR1 reads MDHEN; CDR2 reads SYDVKM. CDR3 length: 17 amino acids. With 3 bases clipped from V and 1 base from J, the junction kept 11 bases outside the gene matches. This receptor was taken from a woman aged 18-29 years in good health and CMV-seronegative. The chain joins TRBV28 to TRBJ2-7, with 8 bases lining up with TRBD2. Sequenced material: PBMCs. The CDR3, as DNA: TGTGCCAGCAGTTTTCCCCGTCAGCGGGAGTGGTCCTACGAGCAGTACTTC. Its protein is CASSFPRQREWSYEQYF.